The 25 T cell receptor beta chains reported below all come from one sample, sequenced in a study of blood T cells in healthy people across ages. With a J-beta primer mix and a sample-barcoded 5' primer, a second PCR ran about 7 to 11 cycles. TCRdb re-analysed the 5' RACE reads in MiXCR, keeping a single row per CDR3 protein. The sample shows approximately 730,000 distinct CDR3 sequences, approximately 53% of them seen only once. Material for sequencing was blood. The receptors stem from a man older than 75 in good health.

The V call is TRBV27, the J call TRBJ2-1, with 9 bases fitting TRBD2. The CDR3 consists of 15 residues. V trimming: 5 bases; J trimming: 3 bases; junction bases outside the gene matches: 5. From germline, CDR1 is MNHEY and CDR2 SMNVEV (reference sequence). CDR3 in amino acids: CASSIAGDGYNEQFF. Written as DNA, the CDR3 is TGTGCCAGCAGTATAGCGGGAGACGGCTACAATGAGCAGTTCTTC.

The table lists this clonotype with a count of one. J is TRBJ2-1 and V is TRBV6-5; 12 bases are shared with TRBD2. Losses at the gene ends were 4 bases for V and 5 bases for J; bases not matched to a gene: 6. The length of the CDR3 is 16 residues. The germline CDR1 and CDR2 sequences are MNHEY and SVGAGI. The CDR3 DNA is TGTGCCAGCAGTTTGACTAGCGGGAGCGGGCACAATGAGCAGTTCTTC. Its protein product is CASSLTSGSGHNEQFF.

This clonotype was seen ten or more times. CDR3 sequence: CASSAGTENTEAFF. DNA for the CDR3: TGTGCCAGCAGTGCCGGGACAGAGAACACTGAAGCTTTCTTT. The J gene is TRBJ1-1, the V gene TRBV6-6; 7 nucleotides align to TRBD1. Per the germline V gene, CDR1 is MNHNY and CDR2 is SVGAGI (reference sequence). The trim removed 5 bases at V and 1 base at J, leaving 4 bases unmatched. The CDR3 extends over 14 amino acids.

This clonotype was observed many times. The J gene is TRBJ2-1, the V gene TRBV14, with 10 bases that match TRBD2. Per the germline V gene, CDR1 is SGHDN and CDR2 is FVKESK. CDR3 length: 16 residues. The junction had 8 bases not matched to a gene; V was cut back by 2 bases and J by 7 bases. CDR3 protein: CASSQNEAGGGNEQFF. The CDR3 coding sequence is TGTGCCAGCAGCCAAAATGAAGCGGGAGGGGGAAATGAGCAGTTCTTC.

This chain connects TRBV29-1 to TRBJ2-3; TRBD1 or TRBD2 may be the D gene (5 bases each). The CDR3 loop spans 14 amino acids. Germline V gene data show CDR1 as SQVTM and CDR2 as ANQGSEA. The V and J ends lost 4 bases and 4 bases respectively, with 15 bases between them. Here the CDR3 reads CSVGENWGADTQYF. CDR3 DNA: TGCAGCGTTGGGGAGAACTGGGGCGCAGATACGCAGTATTTT.

This clonotype occurred a few times. V is TRBV6-6 and J is TRBJ1-5; D unclear. V shed 0 bases and J shed 1 base, with 7 bases lying between them. CDR1 and CDR2 from the germline V gene are MNHNY and SVGAGI (reference sequence). CDR3 length equals 15 residues. The CDR3 here is CASSYSGVSNQPQHF. In nucleotides, the CDR3 is TGTGCCAGCAGTTACTCCGGCGTGAGCAATCAGCCCCAGCATTTT.

CDR3 amino acids: CASSPNSYYGYTF. CDR3 DNA sequence: TGTGCCAGCAGTCCGAACTCTTACTATGGCTACACCTTC. The chain uses TRBV12-3 or TRBV12-4 and TRBJ1-2; no clear D gene. V was pared by 5 bases and J by 3 bases, with 10 bases between. The length of the CDR3 is 13 residues.

CDR3 sequence reads: CASLDREETQYF. The CDR3 DNA reads as TGTGCCAGCCTGGACAGGGAAGAGACCCAGTACTTC. V usage is TRBV6-6 and J usage is TRBJ2-7; 8 bases map to TRBD1. The end of the DNA aligns better with TRBJ2-5, so the J call may be wrong. The germline V gene has CDR1 MNHNY and CDR2 SVGAGI (reference sequence). The length of the CDR3 is 12 residues.

This clonotype appeared a few times. This chain links TRBV3-1 with TRBJ2-4; no reliable D call. V was cut by 1 base and J by 7 bases, with 8 bases left in between. This CDR3 contains 13 residues. Germline CDR1 reads LGHDT; CDR2 reads YNNKEL (reference sequence). CDR3 sequence reads: CASSQGLGNIQYF. The CDR3 DNA follows: TGTGCCAGCAGCCAAGGGCTAGGGAACATTCAGTACTTC.

This clonotype was detected only a few times. The chain joins TRBV6-5 to TRBJ2-7; the D gene is possibly TRBD1 (6 bases). The CDR3 is 14 amino acids. The V end lost 4 bases, the J end lost 0 bases, and 10 bases lay between the germline ends. Germline V lookup: CDR1 MNHEY, CDR2 SVGAGI. In DNA form, the CDR3 reads TGTGCCAGCAGTTCAGGGGCTCCCTCCTACGAGCAGTACTTC. The encoded protein is CASSSGAPSYEQYF.

This clonotype has only a few counts. The chain couples TRBV14 to TRBJ2-1; 11 bases agree with TRBD1. Germline CDR1 reads SGHDN; CDR2 reads FVKESK. This CDR3 spans 16 amino acids. After removal of 2 bases from V and 6 bases from J, the junction contained 6 bases not matched to a gene. The CDR3 region is CASSQTSGTGGNEQFF. The CDR3 DNA follows: TGTGCCAGCAGCCAAACTTCCGGGACAGGGGGCAATGAGCAGTTCTTC.

The V call is TRBV6-1, the J call TRBJ1-5, with TRBD1 matching 11 bases. This CDR3 comprises 16 residues. CDR1 and CDR2 (germline): MNHNS, SASEGT. The V segment lost 4 bases and the J segment 4 bases; nucleotides outside the gene matches: 6. The CDR3: CASSGTGGAWNQPQHF. DNA for the CDR3: TGTGCCAGCAGTGGGACAGGGGGCGCGTGGAATCAGCCCCAGCATTTT.

The V and J genes are TRBV2 and TRBJ1-1, with TRBD1 as a possible D gene (6 bases). Between the trimmed V and J ends, which lost 6 bases and 8 bases, there was a span of 13 bases. The CDR3 contains 12 residues. Per germline, CDR1 SNHLY and CDR2 FYNNEI. As DNA, the CDR3 is TGTGCCAGCAGAAGGTTTGGGGGCGAAGCTTTCTTT. Translation gives CASRRFGGEAFF.

The genes are TRBV20-1 and TRBJ1-4; D not certain. From germline, CDR1 is DFQATT and CDR2 SNEGSKA (reference sequence). The CDR3 runs 14 residues. V lost 5 bases, J lost 4 bases, and 14 bases lay in between. This chain's CDR3 is CSALPQPNNEKLFF. CDR3 coding DNA: TGCAGTGCTCTACCACAGCCGAATAATGAAAAACTGTTTTTT.

The chain combines TRBV7-2 with TRBJ2-7; a weak D match, TRBD1 (6 bases). Germline V gene data show CDR1 as SGHTA and CDR2 as FQGNSA. The V end was cut by 5 bases, the J end by 7 bases, with 21 bases between. The CDR3 is 15 residues long. CDR3 loop: CASSGGPGHPREQYF. CDR3 coding DNA: TGTGCCAGCAGCGGAGGACCGGGACACCCTAGGGAGCAGTACTTC.

The J gene is TRBJ2-1, the V gene TRBV20-1; D is possibly TRBD1 (5 bases). Germline V gene sequence: CDR1 DFQATT, CDR2 SNEGSKA (reference sequence). This CDR3 contains 13 residues. The V and J ends lost 0 bases and 7 bases respectively, with 10 bases between them. CDR3 coding DNA: TGCAGTGCTAGAGATAGGAAGGGGAATGAGCAGTTCTTC. Protein product: CSARDRKGNEQFF.

The table lists this clonotype with many counts. This sequence joins TRBV6-1 and TRBJ2-7, with D tentatively TRBD1 or TRBD2 (5 bases each). CDR3 length: 16 amino acids. V was shortened by 3 bases and J by 0 bases, with 15 bases between the two germline ends. The germline CDR1 and CDR2 sequences are MNHNS and SASEGT. CDR3 coding DNA: TGTGCCAGCAGTGATGGGGGAGCGGCCAGCTCCTACGAGCAGTACTTC. Protein: CASSDGGAASSYEQYF.

The J gene is TRBJ1-5, the V gene TRBV20-1; D unclear. Germline CDR1 and CDR2: DFQATT and SNEGSKA (reference sequence). The CDR3 covers 14 residues. V lost 0 bases and J 2 bases, leaving 8 bases between the germline ends. The CDR3 coding sequence is TGCAGTGCTAGAGAGACCCGGGGCAATCAGCCCCAGCATTTT. This translates into CSARETRGNQPQHF.

This CDR3 is CASSPTQDNYGYTF. In DNA form, the CDR3 reads TGTGCCAGCTCACCAACCCAGGATAACTATGGCTACACCTTC. V is TRBV18 and J is TRBJ1-2; unclear D gene. Germline CDR1 reads KGHSH; CDR2 reads LQKENI. The CDR3 runs 14 residues. V dropped 2 bases and J dropped 1 base, with 8 bases sitting between them.

This rearrangement joins TRBV5-1 to TRBJ2-4, with D perhaps TRBD1 or TRBD2 (5 bases each). The V end was cut by 0 bases, the J end by 0 bases, with 7 bases between. This CDR3 region has 15 residues. Per the germline V gene, CDR1 is SGHRS and CDR2 is YFSETQ. The CDR3 nucleotides read TGCGCCAGCAGCTTGGGGGGGATAGCCAAAAACATTCAGTACTTC. It yields the protein CASSLGGIAKNIQYF. The whole variable domain, remainder taken from reference TRBV5-1 and TRBJ2-4, is KAGVTQTPRYLIKTRGQQVTLSCSPISGHRSVSWYQQTPGQGLQFLFEYFSETQRNKGNFPGRFSGRQFSNSRSEMNVSTLELGDSALYLCASSLGGIAKNIQYFGAGTRLSVL.

The V call is TRBV7-8, the J call TRBJ2-6; either TRBD1 or TRBD2 may supply D (6 bases each). Germline values: CDR1 SGHVS, CDR2 FQNEAQ. The V gene lost 4 bases and the J gene lost 0 bases, with 13 bases spanning the gap. The CDR3 length is 17 residues. The CDR3 sequence: CASSSGATSSGANVLTF. In DNA, the CDR3 is TGTGCCAGCAGCTCGGGGGCGACCAGCTCTGGGGCCAACGTCCTGACTTTC.

The chain couples TRBV27 to TRBJ2-3; 10 nucleotides match TRBD2. The germline CDR1 and CDR2 sequences are MNHEY and SMNVEV (reference sequence). The CDR3 totals 17 residues. V trimming: 5 bases; J trimming: 14 bases; junction bases outside the gene matches: 22. CDR3 in DNA: TGTGCCAGCAGTCCTCGACAGGGACTAGCGCAACACAGATACGCGTATTTT. This codes for CASSPRQGLAQHRYAYF.

V gene TRBV5-1 combines with J gene TRBJ2-4; D ambiguous. The tail of the sequence fits TRBJ2-5 better, so the J call may be wrong. Germline V lookup: CDR1 SGHRS, CDR2 YFSETQ. There are 13 residues in the CDR3. This CDR3 is CASSRLAEETQYF. CDR3 bases: TGCGCCAGCAGCCGACTGGCGGAAGAGACCCAGTACTTC.

This chain uses TRBV20-1 with TRBJ1-2, with 8 bases aligning to TRBD1. Germline lookup yields CDR1 DFQATT and CDR2 SNEGSKA (reference sequence). The CDR3 totals 14 residues. V dropped 5 bases and J dropped 4; count of bases not matched to a gene: 9. The CDR3 sequence: CSASLQGVAYGYTF. In DNA, the CDR3 is TGCAGTGCTTCCCTACAGGGGGTGGCCTATGGCTACACCTTC.

Many counts were recorded for this clonotype. V gene TRBV7-3 combines with J gene TRBJ2-1; 8 bases are a match to TRBD2. The J segment lost 10 bases and the V segment lost 4 bases, leaving 9 bases of the junction unmatched. The CDR3 runs to 14 residues. Germline V lookup: CDR1 SGHTA, CDR2 FQGTGA. In DNA, the CDR3 is TGTGCCAGCAGCTCGGCCAGCGGGGGCGCCGAGCAGTTCTTC. It is translated as CASSSASGGAEQFF.